A selection of T cell receptor beta chains follows, all from one sample in a study of OX40 agonist ivuxolimab in advanced cancers. TCRdb keeps only in-frame clones here, not all; method: immunoSEQ multiplex PCR. The sample has tens of thousands of clones, around 87% seen once. Sequenced here: CD4+ or CD8+ T cells sorted from blood, sampled in a trial of the OX40 agonist ivuxolimab. These receptor sequences come from an adult with an advanced solid tumor such as melanoma, head and neck, liver or kidney cancer. The CDR3 runs from the conserved cysteine through the conserved F or W. Each record gives: D gene, V gene, clone size, J gene, CDR3 DNA, CDR3 protein. The D gene is left open where the match is weak. The size field is filled for only some rows; it gives once, few, many or a size class.

D gene: TRBD2; V gene: TRBV6-5; clone size: -; J gene: TRBJ2-7; CDR3 DNA: TGTGCCAGCAGCCGATCACTAGCGGTTGCCTACGAGCAGTACTTC; CDR3 protein: CASSRSLAVAYEQYF
D gene: -; V gene: TRBV9; clone size: -; J gene: TRBJ1-3; CDR3 DNA: TGTGCCAGCAGCGTTCGCGGGGGATCTGGAAACACCATATATTTT; CDR3 protein: CASSVRGGSGNTIYF
D gene: -; V gene: TRBV28; clone size: -; J gene: TRBJ2-7; CDR3 DNA: TGTGCCAGCAGGAACTCGGGCAGAATTTCCTACGAGCAGTACTTC; CDR3 protein: CASRNSGRISYEQYF
D gene: -; V gene: TRBV28; clone size: -; J gene: TRBJ1-2; CDR3 DNA: TGTGCCAGCAGTTTACGGCAGCTTGGCTACACCTTT; CDR3 protein: CASSLRQLGYTF
D gene: -; V gene: TRBV19; clone size: -; J gene: TRBJ1-5; CDR3 DNA: TGTGCCAGTAGTACCTCAGGGGGCAATCAGCCCCAGCATTTT; CDR3 protein: CASSTSGGNQPQHF
D gene: TRBD1; V gene: TRBV19; clone size: -; J gene: TRBJ2-3; CDR3 DNA: TGTGCCAGTAGTATGGGATGGGGGACAGGGGCCACAGATACGCAGTATTTT; CDR3 protein: CASSMGWGTGATDTQYF
D gene: TRBD1; V gene: TRBV19; clone size: -; J gene: TRBJ2-7; CDR3 DNA: TGTGCCAGTAGCCGGGACAGGGTAGCCTACGAGCAGTACTTC; CDR3 protein: CASSRDRVAYEQYF
D gene: -; V gene: TRBV7-6; clone size: -; J gene: TRBJ1-4; CDR3 DNA: TGTGCCAGCAGCCCTCTAGGACGGAATGAAAAACTGTTTTTT; CDR3 protein: CASSPLGRNEKLFF
D gene: TRBD2; V gene: TRBV5-4; clone size: once; J gene: TRBJ2-5; CDR3 DNA: TGTGCCAGCAGGCAGGGCGGGAGTAAGGAGACCCAGTACTTC; CDR3 protein: CASRQGGSKETQYF
D gene: -; V gene: TRBV4-1; clone size: -; J gene: TRBJ2-5; CDR3 DNA: TGCGCCAGCAGCCAAGATCCCTCAGAACCCCGAGAGACCCAGTACTTC; CDR3 protein: CASSQDPSEPRETQYF
D gene: TRBD2; V gene: TRBV2; clone size: -; J gene: TRBJ2-3; CDR3 DNA: TGTGCCAGCAGTGGAAACAGGATACGCGGGAGTTCAGATACGCAGTATTTT; CDR3 protein: CASSGNRIRGSSDTQYF
D gene: -; V gene: TRBV7-9; clone size: -; J gene: TRBJ2-3; CDR3 DNA: TGTGCCAGCAGCCGGTGGCCGAGTCGATTGAGCACAGATACGCAGTATTTT; CDR3 protein: CASSRWPSRLSTDTQYF
D gene: -; V gene: TRBV5-1; clone size: -; J gene: TRBJ1-1; CDR3 DNA: TGCGCCAGCAGCTTGAAGTCCTACTCAAGGGGTCAGAGGAACACTGAAGCTTTCTTT; CDR3 protein: CASSLKSYSRGQRNTEAFF
D gene: -; V gene: TRBV2; clone size: -; J gene: TRBJ1-2; CDR3 DNA: TGTGCCAGCAGCGCCGAGGACTATGGCTACACCTTC; CDR3 protein: CASSAEDYGYTF
D gene: -; V gene: TRBV5-1; clone size: once; J gene: TRBJ1-2; CDR3 DNA: TGCGCCAGCAGCTTGTTCCCCGGGGAGGACTATGGCTACACCTTC; CDR3 protein: CASSLFPGEDYGYTF
D gene: -; V gene: TRBV29-1; clone size: -; J gene: TRBJ2-5; CDR3 DNA: TGCAGCGTTACGACAGGAGTGGAGACCCAGTACTTC; CDR3 protein: CSVTTGVETQYF
D gene: -; V gene: TRBV19; clone size: -; J gene: TRBJ2-2; CDR3 DNA: TGTGCCAGTATGCCAGGAACGAACACCGGGGAGCTGTTTTTT; CDR3 protein: CASMPGTNTGELFF
D gene: -; V gene: TRBV7-6; clone size: -; J gene: TRBJ1-2; CDR3 DNA: TGTGCCAGCAGACCAGACCTGGATGGCTACACCTTC; CDR3 protein: CASRPDLDGYTF
D gene: TRBD1; V gene: TRBV6-1; clone size: -; J gene: TRBJ2-5; CDR3 DNA: TGTGCCAGCAGTGACAGACAGGGCACGTACCAAGAGACCCAGTACTTC; CDR3 protein: CASSDRQGTYQETQYF
D gene: -; V gene: TRBV5-4; clone size: -; J gene: TRBJ2-2; CDR3 DNA: TGTGCCAGCAGCGTCCCCCACACCGGGGAGCTGTTTTTT; CDR3 protein: CASSVPHTGELFF
D gene: -; V gene: TRBV11-3; clone size: -; J gene: TRBJ2-5; CDR3 DNA: TGTGCCAGCAGCCTACAGGGTGGTGGGGGCCAAGAGACCCAGTACTTC; CDR3 protein: CASSLQGGGGQETQYF
D gene: -; V gene: TRBV11-2; clone size: -; J gene: TRBJ2-1; CDR3 DNA: TGTGCCAGCAGCTTAGAACGGGGCGGGATTAGGGAGCAGTTCTTC; CDR3 protein: CASSLERGGIREQFF
D gene: -; V gene: TRBV6-1; clone size: -; J gene: TRBJ1-1; CDR3 DNA: TGTGCCAGCACTCACGCCCCCAACACTGAAGCTTTCTTT; CDR3 protein: CASTHAPNTEAFF
D gene: -; V gene: TRBV13; clone size: -; J gene: TRBJ1-2; CDR3 DNA: TGTGCCAGCAGCTTAGGCACCGGCTACACCTTC; CDR3 protein: CASSLGTGYTF
D gene: -; V gene: TRBV5-8; clone size: -; J gene: TRBJ2-1; CDR3 DNA: TGTGCCAGCAGCTTAAACGAGAATGAGCAGTTCTTC; CDR3 protein: CASSLNENEQFF
D gene: -; V gene: TRBV11-2; clone size: -; J gene: TRBJ2-7; CDR3 DNA: TGTGCCAGCAGCCCCCAGCGAATCTCCGAGCAGTACTTC; CDR3 protein: CASSPQRISEQYF
D gene: TRBD1; V gene: TRBV19; clone size: once; J gene: TRBJ2-7; CDR3 DNA: TGTGCCAGTAGTGTACAGGGGGCTTATTACGAGCAGTACTTC; CDR3 protein: CASSVQGAYYEQYF
D gene: -; V gene: TRBV5-1; clone size: -; J gene: TRBJ1-2; CDR3 DNA: TGCGCCAGCAGCTTCCGGGACTATGGCTACACCTTC; CDR3 protein: CASSFRDYGYTF
D gene: TRBD2; V gene: TRBV27; clone size: -; J gene: TRBJ2-7; CDR3 DNA: TGTGCCAGCAGCACAACCGGGACTAGCGGTTACGAGCAGTGCTTC; CDR3 protein: CASSTTGTSGYEQCF
D gene: TRBD2; V gene: TRBV29-1; clone size: -; J gene: TRBJ2-1; CDR3 DNA: TGCAGCGTTGAAGATCTTGGGACTATGGGCAATGAGCAGTTCTTC; CDR3 protein: CSVEDLGTMGNEQFF
D gene: -; V gene: TRBV5-6; clone size: -; J gene: TRBJ2-7; CDR3 DNA: TGTGCCAGCAGAAAAAACAACTACGAGCAGTACTTC; CDR3 protein: CASRKNNYEQYF
D gene: -; V gene: TRBV19; clone size: -; J gene: TRBJ2-3; CDR3 DNA: TGTGCCAGTAGTGTCGGATCGGTTGATACGCAGTATTTT; CDR3 protein: CASSVGSVDTQYF
D gene: TRBD1; V gene: TRBV5-1; clone size: -; J gene: TRBJ2-7; CDR3 DNA: TGCGCCAGCAGCTTGGCCGGGACAGGGCTCTACGAGCAGTACTTC; CDR3 protein: CASSLAGTGLYEQYF
D gene: -; V gene: TRBV28; clone size: -; J gene: TRBJ1-5; CDR3 DNA: TGTGCCAGCAGACCGGGACGGAGCAATCAGCCCCAGCATTTT; CDR3 protein: CASRPGRSNQPQHF
D gene: -; V gene: TRBV5-4; clone size: -; J gene: TRBJ2-5; CDR3 DNA: TGTGCCAGCAGCTTAGAGACAGGCCCTATGGGGACCCAGTACTTC; CDR3 protein: CASSLETGPMGTQYF
D gene: -; V gene: TRBV25-1; clone size: -; J gene: TRBJ2-5; CDR3 DNA: TGTGCCAGCATGGAGCAGCCCCAAGAGACCCAGTACTTC; CDR3 protein: CASMEQPQETQYF
D gene: -; V gene: TRBV6-1; clone size: once; J gene: TRBJ2-6; CDR3 DNA: TGTGCCAGCAGTGAAGCGTTCTGGGTTTCTGGGGCCAACGTCCTGACTTTC; CDR3 protein: CASSEAFWVSGANVLTF
D gene: -; V gene: TRBV13; clone size: -; J gene: TRBJ2-2; CDR3 DNA: TGTGCCAGCAGCTTAGGAGGGGGGACCGGGGAGCTGTTTTTT; CDR3 protein: CASSLGGGTGELFF
D gene: -; V gene: TRBV5-4; clone size: -; J gene: TRBJ2-7; CDR3 DNA: TGTGCCAGCAGCTTGAACTCGGGCGTAACCTACGAGCAGTACTTC; CDR3 protein: CASSLNSGVTYEQYF
D gene: TRBD2; V gene: TRBV29-1; clone size: -; J gene: TRBJ2-3; CDR3 DNA: TGCAGCGTTGACAAAGCGGGAGACTCAGCAGATACGCAGTATTTT; CDR3 protein: CSVDKAGDSADTQYF
D gene: TRBD1; V gene: TRBV19; clone size: -; J gene: TRBJ2-1; CDR3 DNA: TGTGCCAGTAGTATAGACGGGACAGCCTCCTACAATGAGCAGTTCTTC; CDR3 protein: CASSIDGTASYNEQFF
D gene: TRBD1; V gene: TRBV2; clone size: -; J gene: TRBJ1-2; CDR3 DNA: TGTGCCAGCAACCTAATAAGGGGGACAGGGAGTGGCTACACCTTC; CDR3 protein: CASNLIRGTGSGYTF
D gene: -; V gene: TRBV6-1; clone size: -; J gene: TRBJ1-2; CDR3 DNA: TGTGCCAGCAGTGAAGCGGGTGCGGAGACTAACTATGGCTACACCTTC; CDR3 protein: CASSEAGAETNYGYTF
D gene: -; V gene: TRBV5-8; clone size: -; J gene: TRBJ2-3; CDR3 DNA: TGTGCCAGCAGCCGCCTGGGGGCGGGGAGTGGAGATACGCAGTATTTT; CDR3 protein: CASSRLGAGSGDTQYF
D gene: -; V gene: TRBV18; clone size: -; J gene: TRBJ2-6; CDR3 DNA: TGTGCCAGCCTAAGGATTTCTGGGGCCAACGTCCTGACTTTC; CDR3 protein: CASLRISGANVLTF
D gene: TRBD1; V gene: TRBV27; clone size: -; J gene: TRBJ2-7; CDR3 DNA: TGTGCCAGCAGTCCCGGGACAGGGGAGTTTGGTATAGGCGAGCAGTACTTC; CDR3 protein: CASSPGTGEFGIGEQYF
D gene: TRBD2; V gene: TRBV29-1; clone size: once; J gene: TRBJ2-1; CDR3 DNA: TGCAGCGTCGATACTAGCGGGAGTAGGGATGAGCAGTTCTTC; CDR3 protein: CSVDTSGSRDEQFF
D gene: TRBD1; V gene: TRBV10-1; clone size: -; J gene: TRBJ2-7; CDR3 DNA: TGCGCCAGCAGTCCGACAGGGACCGAGCAGTACTTC; CDR3 protein: CASSPTGTEQYF
D gene: -; V gene: TRBV7-9; clone size: -; J gene: TRBJ2-1; CDR3 DNA: TGTGCCAGCGATAACTGGGGGCTCAGACGGGGCGAGCAGTTCTTC; CDR3 protein: CASDNWGLRRGEQFF
D gene: TRBD2; V gene: TRBV11-3; clone size: -; J gene: TRBJ2-1; CDR3 DNA: TGTGCCAGCAGCTTAGACCAGGGACTAGCGGGCCTCAATGAGCAGTTCTTC; CDR3 protein: CASSLDQGLAGLNEQFF
D gene: -; V gene: TRBV19; clone size: few; J gene: TRBJ2-5; CDR3 DNA: TGTGCCAGTAGTATGTATGGCAAAGAAGAGACCCAGTACTTC; CDR3 protein: CASSMYGKEETQYF
D gene: -; V gene: TRBV25-1; clone size: -; J gene: TRBJ1-6; CDR3 DNA: TGTGCCAGCAGTGCCAGTACAGGCCTTAATTCACCCCTCCACTTT; CDR3 protein: CASSASTGLNSPLHF
D gene: -; V gene: TRBV5-1; clone size: -; J gene: TRBJ1-4; CDR3 DNA: TGCGCCAGCAGCTTGGTGGGGAGGGAACTGTTTTTT; CDR3 protein: CASSLVGRELFF
D gene: -; V gene: TRBV5-6; clone size: -; J gene: TRBJ2-7; CDR3 DNA: TGTGCCAGCAGGACCTCGCAGGGTAGCTACGAGCAGTACTTC; CDR3 protein: CASRTSQGSYEQYF
D gene: TRBD2; V gene: TRBV11-3; clone size: -; J gene: TRBJ2-5; CDR3 DNA: TGTGCCAGCAGCTCGGGGGGAACCGGGACTAGCAAGACCCAGTACTTC; CDR3 protein: CASSSGGTGTSKTQYF
D gene: -; V gene: TRBV7-9; clone size: once; J gene: TRBJ1-2; CDR3 DNA: TGTGCCAGCAGCCAGGGAGGAGGCGGGAGTGGTGGTGGCTACACCTTC; CDR3 protein: CASSQGGGGSGGGYTF
D gene: TRBD1; V gene: TRBV14; clone size: -; J gene: TRBJ2-2; CDR3 DNA: TGTGCCAGCAGCCCTACTACAGGGGCCGCCGGGGAGCTGTTTTTT; CDR3 protein: CASSPTTGAAGELFF
D gene: -; V gene: TRBV18; clone size: -; J gene: TRBJ2-1; CDR3 DNA: TGTGCCAGCTCACCACGGAACAATGAGCAGTTCTTC; CDR3 protein: CASSPRNNEQFF
D gene: TRBD1; V gene: TRBV4-1; clone size: -; J gene: TRBJ2-2; CDR3 DNA: TGCGCCAGCAGCCAATTGACAGGGGGCGGCGGGGAGCTGTTTTTT; CDR3 protein: CASSQLTGGGGELFF
D gene: -; V gene: TRBV27; clone size: -; J gene: TRBJ2-7; CDR3 DNA: TGTGCCAGCAGTTTAGCGGTCGAGGCGGGGCAGTACTTC; CDR3 protein: CASSLAVEAGQYF